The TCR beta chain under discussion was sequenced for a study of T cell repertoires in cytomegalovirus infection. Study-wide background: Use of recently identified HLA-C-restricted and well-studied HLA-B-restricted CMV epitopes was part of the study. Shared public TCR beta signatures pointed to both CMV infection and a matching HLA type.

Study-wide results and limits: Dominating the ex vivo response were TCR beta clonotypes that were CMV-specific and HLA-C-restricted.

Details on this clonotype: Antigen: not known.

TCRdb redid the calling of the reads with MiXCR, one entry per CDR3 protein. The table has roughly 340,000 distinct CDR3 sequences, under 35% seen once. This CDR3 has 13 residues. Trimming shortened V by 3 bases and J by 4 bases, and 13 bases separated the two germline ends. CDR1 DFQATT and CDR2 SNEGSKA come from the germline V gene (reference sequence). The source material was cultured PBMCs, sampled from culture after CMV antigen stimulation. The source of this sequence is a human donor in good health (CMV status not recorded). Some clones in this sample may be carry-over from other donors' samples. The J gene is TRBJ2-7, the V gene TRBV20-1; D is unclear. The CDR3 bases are TGCAGTGCTAGGGAGCAGGTTTCTTACGAGCAGTACTTC. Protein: CSAREQVSYEQYF.